Below, 31 T cell receptor beta chains from the same sample are listed, as sequenced in a study of response to subunit inactivated influenza vaccine. From the RT-PCR reads, TCRdb called clonotypes with MiXCR, one entry per CDR3 protein. This table has around 570,000 distinct CDR3 sequences, roughly 12% appearing once. This same sample was also taken into another study, of T cells expressing NK-cell markers. That source reports: Synthesis of TCR beta cDNA relied on 5'RACE template switching carrying UMIs.

This sample comprised PBMCs from blood, obtained on the day of vaccination. The receptors stem from a man in his fifties or sixties who received an inactivated influenza vaccine.

This clonotype has only a few counts. The V and J genes are TRBV20-1 and TRBJ2-7, with 9 bases aligning to TRBD1. J gave up 7 bases and V 5 bases, and 12 bases lay outside the gene matches. The CDR3 runs to 14 residues. Germline V gene sequence: CDR1 DFQATT, CDR2 SNEGSKA (reference sequence). The CDR3 spells CSAYPGTGLREQYF. For the CDR3, the DNA is TGCAGTGCTTATCCAGGGACAGGGTTGAGAGAGCAGTACTTC.

The chain links TRBV6-5 to TRBJ1-2; TRBD1 agrees at 8 bases. Trimming took 6 bases from V and 7 from J; bases not matched to a gene: 10. In germline, CDR1 is MNHEY, CDR2 SVGAGI. The CDR3 sequence is 14 residues long. The CDR3 coding sequence is TGTGCCAGCAGGTACCAGGGGGCATTAGCTGGCTACACCTTC. Its translation: CASRYQGALAGYTF.

In this sample, this clonotype turned up a few times. The chain carries TRBV28 and TRBJ1-2; the D is unclear. This CDR3 region has 13 residues. V lost 7 bases to trimming and J lost 1 base, with 10 bases between them. Germline loops: CDR1 MDHEN, CDR2 SYDVKM. The CDR3 DNA follows: TGTGCCAGCAAGGAGCAGAATAACTATGGCTACACCTTC. Translated: CASKEQNNYGYTF.

The chain has TRBV20-1 and TRBJ2-5; D unclear. The CDR3 spans 14 residues. The V end lost 1 base, the J end lost 1 base, and 10 bases lay between the germline ends. Germline V lookup: CDR1 DFQATT, CDR2 SNEGSKA (reference sequence). The CDR3 DNA follows: TGCAGTGCTAGAGGTTTACATTTCCAAGAGACCCAGTACTTC. It encodes CSARGLHFQETQYF.

This clonotype occurred a few times. The chain uses TRBV18 and TRBJ2-2; D not certain. The CDR3 sequence is 15 residues long. The ends were cut back, 1 base at V and 0 bases at J, with 6 bases in the middle. CDR1 is KGHSH and CDR2 is LQKENI in the germline V gene. The CDR3 DNA reads TGTGCCAGCTCACCACGGGCACCGAACACCGGGGAGCTGTTTTTT. Translating it yields CASSPRAPNTGELFF.

This clonotype was observed a few times. This chain uses TRBV27 with TRBJ2-1; D possibly corresponds to TRBD2 (5 bases). V lost 6 bases, J lost 2 bases, and 11 bases lay in between. The CDR3 has 14 amino acids. The germline V gene encodes CDR1 MNHEY and CDR2 SMNVEV (reference sequence). The CDR3 is CASRLGVTYNEQFF. The CDR3 DNA is TGTGCCAGCAGACTCGGGGTGACCTACAATGAGCAGTTCTTC.

This clonotype was seen a handful of times. The J gene is TRBJ2-7, the V gene TRBV3-1; D is unclear. The CDR3 length is 15 residues. Germline lookup yields CDR1 LGHDT and CDR2 YNNKEL (reference sequence). Trimming left V 0 bases short and J 2 bases short, with 11 bases between. CDR3 in amino acids: CASSQDRTATYEQYF. The CDR3 nucleotides read TGTGCCAGCAGCCAAGATCGGACGGCAACCTACGAGCAGTACTTC.

The chain links TRBV10-3 to TRBJ2-7, with D unclear. The germline gives CDR1 ENHRY, CDR2 SYGVKD. V gave up 3 bases and J gave up 0 bases, with 9 bases separating them. The CDR3 runs 14 residues. CDR3 region: CAISERKSSYEQYF. CDR3 coding DNA: TGTGCCATCAGTGAAAGAAAGAGCTCCTACGAGCAGTACTTC.

This clonotype was picked up a small number of times. J is TRBJ1-4 and V is TRBV7-9; tentatively, D is TRBD1 (5 bases). The germline gives CDR1 SEHNR, CDR2 FQNEAQ (reference sequence). The CDR3 spans 14 residues. V was clipped by 5 bases and J by 7 bases, with 14 bases between them. The CDR3 DNA follows: TGTGCCAGCAGCCCCAGGGTTTTCGGTGAAAAACTGTTTTTT. The encoded protein is CASSPRVFGEKLFF.

This clonotype was picked up a small number of times. V and J are TRBV3-1 and TRBJ1-1; D perhaps matches TRBD1 (6 bases). V lost 5 bases, J lost 1 base, and 8 bases lay in between. The CDR3 covers 13 residues. CDR1 is LGHDT and CDR2 is YNNKEL in the germline V gene (reference sequence). CDR3 residues: CASSKGGNTEAFF. The CDR3 coding sequence is TGTGCCAGCAGCAAGGGGGGGAACACTGAAGCTTTCTTT.

This clonotype came up a few times. The CDR3: CASSVGQGADTQYF. CDR3 coding DNA: TGTGCCAGCAGCGTAGGACAGGGGGCAGATACGCAGTATTTT. The V gene is TRBV9, the J gene TRBJ2-3; 9 nucleotides line up with TRBD1. The CDR3 sequence is 14 residues long. Germline CDR1 SGDLS, CDR2 YYNGEE. V shed 0 bases and J 4 bases; nucleotides not matched to a gene: 0. The variable domain in full, completed from reference TRBV9 and TRBJ2-3, reads DSGVTQTPKHLITATGQRVTLRCSPRSGDLSVYWYQQSLDQGLQFLIQYYNGEERAKGNILERFSAQQFPDLHSELNLSSLELGDSALYFCASSVGQGADTQYFGPGTRLTVL.

In this sample, this clonotype turned up a few times. The V and J genes are TRBV5-6 and TRBJ2-3; possible D gene TRBD2, 5 bases. The germline CDR1 and CDR2 sequences are SGHDT and YYEEEE. Trimming took off 2 bases at V and 2 bases at J, with 9 bases between the two ends. The CDR3 is 14 residues long. DNA of the CDR3: TGTGCCAGCAGCTTCGGGGTTTTCACAGATACGCAGTATTTT. It encodes CASSFGVFTDTQYF.

The rearrangement links TRBV7-9 to TRBJ2-1, with D perhaps matching TRBD1 (8 bases). Germline V gene lookup returns CDR1 SEHNR and CDR2 FQNEAQ (reference sequence). Trimming took off 8 bases at V and 3 bases at J, with 17 bases between the two ends. The CDR3 is 15 amino acids. The CDR3 sequence: CASGRVQGVYNEQFF. The DNA for the CDR3 is TGTGCCAGCGGGAGGGTACAGGGGGTCTACAATGAGCAGTTCTTC.

There are a few counts of this clonotype. This chain uses TRBV10-3 with TRBJ2-7; maybe TRBD1 (5 bases). Germline values: CDR1 ENHRY, CDR2 SYGVKD. V dropped 0 bases and J dropped 0 bases, with 6 bases sitting between them. The CDR3 covers 14 residues. The CDR3 loop reads CAISESGHSYEQYF. The CDR3 region has the DNA TGTGCCATCAGTGAGTCGGGGCACTCCTACGAGCAGTACTTC.

This clonotype has a count of ten or more. The chain recombines TRBV7-9 with TRBJ2-7, with 7 bases matching TRBD1. V shed 5 bases and J 1 base; nucleotides not matched to a gene: 5. The CDR3 is made up of 14 amino acids. Germline-derived CDR1 and CDR2 are SEHNR and FQNEAQ (reference sequence). CDR3: CASSPRDRSYEQYF. CDR3 bases: TGTGCCAGCAGCCCCCGGGACAGATCCTACGAGCAGTACTTC.

V usage is TRBV20-1 and J usage is TRBJ2-5; D gene ambiguous. Trimming stripped 3 bases from V and 5 bases from J, with 10 bases between. This CDR3 region has 12 residues. The V gene's germline CDR1 is DFQATT and CDR2 SNEGSKA (reference sequence). CDR3 in DNA: TGCAGTGCTAGTCCACTTTACGAGACCCAGTACTTC. This gives the protein CSASPLYETQYF.

The CDR3 DNA sequence: TGTGCCAGCAGTTTGGGGCACCGGGGCACTGAAGCTTTCTTT. This sequence encodes CASSLGHRGTEAFF. This chain connects TRBV12-3 or TRBV12-4 to TRBJ1-1, with D maybe TRBD1 (5 bases). CDR3 size: 14 residues. V was cut by 3 bases and J by 4 bases, with 12 bases left in between.

In its sample, this clonotype was seen many times. The V call is TRBV5-1, the J call TRBJ2-1; TRBD2 agrees at 10 bases. The V gene's germline CDR1 is SGHRS and CDR2 YFSETQ. V shed 0 bases and J 6 bases; nucleotides not matched to a gene: 6. The CDR3 loop spans 16 amino acids. DNA of the CDR3: TGCGCCAGCAGCTTGGCTAGCGGGGGCACTTTCAATGAGCAGTTCTTC. Its protein product is CASSLASGGTFNEQFF.

This clonotype was counted between two and nine times. This chain connects TRBV7-2 to TRBJ2-1, with TRBD2 identical over 13 bases. V dropped 5 bases and J dropped 9; count of bases not matched to a gene: 7. Germline CDR1 and CDR2: SGHTA and FQGNSA. The CDR3 extends over 15 amino acids. The CDR3 DNA sequence: TGTGCCAGCAGCACCGGACTAGCGGGAGCGGCTGAGCAGTTCTTC. It specifies CASSTGLAGAAEQFF.

The table lists this clonotype with a few counts. This rearrangement joins TRBV7-9 to TRBJ2-3; TRBD2 aligns across 8 bases. J gave up 3 bases and V 5 bases, and 13 bases lay outside the gene matches. This CDR3 spans 17 amino acids. Germline loops: CDR1 SEHNR, CDR2 FQNEAQ (reference sequence). CDR3 loop: CASSPRERGPRTDTQYF. The CDR3 DNA sequence: TGTGCCAGCAGCCCAAGGGAGCGGGGGCCGAGGACAGATACGCAGTATTTT. Full variable domain (rest looked up from reference TRBV7-9 and TRBJ2-3): DTGVSQNPRHKITKRGQNVTFRCDPISEHNRLYWYRQTLGQGPEFLTYFQNEAQLEKSRLLSDRFSAERPKGSFSTLEIQRTEQGDSAMYLCASSPRERGPRTDTQYFGPGTRLTVL.

V gene TRBV29-1 combines with J gene TRBJ1-1; tentative D call: TRBD1 (5 bases). The CDR3 runs to 12 residues. Germline V lookup: CDR1 SQVTM, CDR2 ANQGSEA. V dropped 4 bases and J dropped 10 bases, with 16 bases sitting between them. The CDR3 loop reads CSVVGQGNAAFF. The CDR3 DNA is TGCAGCGTTGTAGGGCAGGGAAACGCAGCTTTCTTT. Together with reference TRBV29-1 and TRBJ1-1, the CDR3 gives the full variable domain: SAVISQKPSRDICQRGTSLTIQCQVDSQVTMMFWYRQQPGQSLTLIATANQGSEATYESGFVIDKFPISRPNLTFSTLTVSNMSPEDSSIYLCSVVGQGNAAFFGQGTRLTVV.

This clonotype was seen more than once but under ten times. This sequence joins TRBV9 and TRBJ2-6, with TRBD2 identical over 7 bases. Germline CDR1 reads SGDLS; CDR2 reads YYNGEE. This CDR3 is built from 15 residues. V shed 3 bases, J shed 9 bases, and the junction held 9 bases outside the gene matches. The CDR3 nucleotides are TGTGCCAGCAGCGCACTCCTCCGGGACTACAACGTCCTGACTTTC. This encodes CASSALLRDYNVLTF.

The genes are TRBV20-1 and TRBJ1-2; possible D gene TRBD1, 6 bases. The CDR3 has 14 amino acids. Germline assignment: CDR1 DFQATT and CDR2 SNEGSKA (reference sequence). V was cut by 5 bases and J by 4 bases, with 17 bases left in between. The CDR3, as DNA: TGCAGTGCTTACTACAGGGTGGATGGCTATGGCTACACCTTC. Translating it yields CSAYYRVDGYGYTF.

V is TRBV12-3 or TRBV12-4 and J is TRBJ1-5; D might be TRBD1 (5 bases). The V end lost 5 bases, the J end lost 11 bases, and 19 bases lay between the germline ends. This CDR3 is 14 amino acids long. CDR3 sequence reads: CASSPDTPGGAQHF. The CDR3 DNA follows: TGTGCCAGCAGTCCGGACACCCCCGGAGGAGCCCAGCATTTT.

This clonotype has only a few counts. The rearrangement joins TRBV3-1 to TRBJ2-5, with D unresolved. CDR1 is LGHDT, CDR2 YNNKEL, per germline (reference sequence). This CDR3 comprises 14 residues. Trimming removed 0 bases at V and 3 bases at J, with 8 bases between. As DNA, the CDR3 is TGTGCCAGCAGCCAAGAAATAGCAAAAGAGACCCAGTACTTC. Translated, it gives CASSQEIAKETQYF.

V and J are TRBV6-2 or TRBV6-3 and TRBJ2-7; D perhaps matches TRBD1 (5 bases). Germline V gene lookup returns CDR1 MNHEY and CDR2 SVGEGT. The CDR3 is made up of 13 amino acids. Trimming removed 5 bases at V and 2 bases at J, with 10 bases between. DNA for the CDR3: TGTGCCAGCAGTAAGACAGAGACCTACGAGCAGTACTTC. Translating it yields CASSKTETYEQYF.

The chain carries TRBV20-1 and TRBJ1-1; D is unresolved. This CDR3 is built from 12 residues. V was shortened by 3 bases and J by 8 bases, with 13 bases between the two germline ends. CDR1 and CDR2 (germline): DFQATT, SNEGSKA (reference sequence). Here the CDR3 reads CSASIGRPEAFF. Written as DNA, the CDR3 is TGCAGTGCTAGTATAGGAAGGCCCGAAGCTTTCTTT.

The chain joins TRBV27 to TRBJ2-3, with D perhaps matching TRBD1 or TRBD2 (5 bases each). Germline CDR1 and CDR2: MNHEY and SMNVEV (reference sequence). The CDR3 consists of 11 residues. The CDR3 here is CVYQRGDTQYF. The CDR3 DNA reads TGTGTTTATCAGAGGGGAGATACGCAGTATTTT.

This chain links TRBV12-3 or TRBV12-4 with TRBJ1-2; tentatively, D is TRBD1 (6 bases). The CDR3 extends over 14 amino acids. Trimming removed 1 base at V and 3 bases at J, with 9 bases between. Written as DNA, the CDR3 is TGTGCCAGCAGTTTAGACAGGGTGGACTATGGCTACACCTTC. Translated, it gives CASSLDRVDYGYTF.

The chain links TRBV4-2 to TRBJ2-3; 15 nucleotides match TRBD2. The CDR3 has 18 amino acids. The V segment lost 4 bases and the J segment 3 bases; nucleotides outside the gene matches: 8. Germline V gene sequence: CDR1 LGHNA, CDR2 YNFKEQ. CDR3 sequence reads: CASSPGTSGGRETDTQYF. In nucleotides, the CDR3 is TGTGCCAGCAGCCCGGGGACTAGCGGGGGGAGGGAGACAGATACGCAGTATTTT.

The genes are TRBV4-3 and TRBJ2-3, with D tentatively TRBD2 (7 bases). V was clipped by 1 base and J by 6 bases, with 17 bases between them. Germline CDR1 and CDR2: LGHNA and YSLEER. CDR3 size: 16 residues. This CDR3 is CASSQALKGGVDTQYF. The CDR3 DNA is TGCGCCAGCAGCCAAGCTTTAAAGGGGGGGGTCGATACGCAGTATTTT.